Below, 23 T cell receptor beta chains from the same sample are listed, as sequenced in a study of T-cell memory formation after mild COVID-19. TCRdb used MiXCR to reprocess the 5' RACE reads, holding one entry per CDR3 protein. The data show fewer than 450,000 distinct CDR3 sequences, roughly 24% seen once. The material sequenced was PBMCs or a T cell subset sorted from them (not recorded which). The receptors stem from an adult woman who had mild COVID-19 (a few samples of this study predate the infection). Cell type and time point are not known.

V is TRBV7-9 and J is TRBJ2-1; TRBD1 might be the D (6 bases). CDR1 and CDR2 from the germline V gene are SEHNR and FQNEAQ (reference sequence). This CDR3 contains 15 residues. V was clipped by 4 bases and J by 6 bases, with 16 bases between them. The CDR3, as DNA: TGTGCCAGCAGCTACCCAGGGGCCCCGTCCAATGAGCAGTTCTTC. Protein sequence: CASSYPGAPSNEQFF.

This clonotype was observed a few times. At one end, the junction sequence differs from germline, possibly due to a read error. The J gene is TRBJ2-3, the V gene TRBV7-7, with 11 positions matching TRBD2. The CDR3 consists of 16 residues. In germline, CDR1 is SSHAT, CDR2 FNYEAQ (reference sequence). CDR3 bases: TGTGCTAGCAGCTCCGGGACTAGCGGAAGCACAGATACGCAGTATTTT. It specifies CASSSGTSGSTDTQYF.

The V and J genes are TRBV6-5 and TRBJ1-2, with D perhaps TRBD1 (5 bases). CDR3 length equals 15 residues. Between the trimmed V and J ends, which lost 2 bases and 0 bases, there was a span of 10 bases. From germline, CDR1 is MNHEY and CDR2 SVGAGI. The CDR3 sequence is CASSYQGTANYGYTF. In nucleotides, the CDR3 is TGTGCCAGCAGTTACCAGGGAACGGCTAACTATGGCTACACCTTC.

The genes are TRBV5-1 and TRBJ2-7, with TRBD1 matching over 9 bases. Germline V gene lookup returns CDR1 SGHRS and CDR2 YFSETQ. With V trimmed by 1 base and J by 7 bases, 6 bases remained unmatched. The CDR3 totals 14 residues. The CDR3 DNA sequence: TGCGCCAGCAGCTTGTTGGAGGGGACAGGGGAGCAGTACTTC. This gives the protein CASSLLEGTGEQYF.

V is TRBV29-1 and J is TRBJ1-1; D gene ambiguous. The CDR3 length is 15 residues. Per germline, CDR1 SQVTM and CDR2 ANQGSEA. The V gene lost 8 bases and the J gene lost 3 bases, with 22 bases spanning the gap. The CDR3 sequence: CSLSPGTFGYTEAFF. DNA of the CDR3: TGCAGCCTATCCCCGGGAACGTTTGGGTACACTGAAGCTTTCTTT. Based on the CDR3 plus reference TRBV29-1 and TRBJ1-1, the full variable domain is SAVISQKPSRDICQRGTSLTIQCQVDSQVTMMFWYRQQPGQSLTLIATANQGSEATYESGFVIDKFPISRPNLTFSTLTVSNMSPEDSSIYLCSLSPGTFGYTEAFFGQGTRLTVV.

A few counts support this clonotype. The chain links TRBV9 to TRBJ2-7; TRBD2 might be the D (5 bases). CDR3 size: 13 residues. Germline V gene lookup returns CDR1 SGDLS and CDR2 YYNGEE. V lost 4 bases to trimming and J lost 5 bases, with 13 bases between them. CDR3 in amino acids: CASSKEQTNEQYF. As DNA, the CDR3 is TGTGCCAGCAGCAAGGAGCAGACTAACGAGCAGTACTTC.

V gene TRBV12-3 or TRBV12-4 combines with J gene TRBJ1-1; D not certain. V was pared by 4 bases and J by 8 bases, with 8 bases between. The CDR3 is made up of 11 amino acids. The CDR3 bases are TGTGCCAGCAGTTCCAGCAGGGAAGCTTTCTTT. Translating it yields CASSSSREAFF.

The rearrangement links TRBV29-1 to TRBJ2-2; no clear D gene. The CDR3 length is 12 residues. With 3 bases removed from V and 6 bases from J, the gap between germline ends came to 8 bases. The germline V gene has CDR1 SQVTM and CDR2 ANQGSEA. The DNA of the CDR3 is TGCAGCGTTGATGATGGGGCCGGGGAGCTGTTTTTT. Amino acids: CSVDDGAGELFF.

This clonotype appeared many times. The chain links TRBV3-1 to TRBJ1-2; a possible D gene is TRBD1 (5 bases). This CDR3 is 14 amino acids long. The V end was cut by 4 bases, the J end by 4 bases, with 13 bases between. CDR1 and CDR2 (germline): LGHDT, YNNKEL (reference sequence). The CDR3 region is CASSPGFSGYGYTF. In DNA, the CDR3 is TGTGCCAGCAGCCCAGGGTTTAGTGGCTATGGCTACACCTTC.

This clonotype has only a few counts. The chain employs TRBV4-2 and TRBJ2-7, with D hard to call. V was cut by 1 base and J by 7 bases, with 14 bases left in between. Germline V gives CDR1 LGHNA, CDR2 YNFKEQ. The CDR3 length is 14 residues. Here the CDR3 reads CASSQALGTREQYF. CDR3 sequence (DNA): TGTGCCAGCAGCCAAGCCCTTGGAACCCGGGAGCAGTACTTC.

This chain joins TRBV6-5 and TRBJ2-1; 7 bases match TRBD2. This CDR3 is built from 15 residues. J was trimmed by 4 bases and V by 6 bases; bases with no gene match: 9. Germline V lookup: CDR1 MNHEY, CDR2 SVGAGI. The CDR3 DNA sequence: TGTGCCAGCAGCTCCGGGGAGGGTCAATACAATGAGCAGTTCTTC. Residues: CASSSGEGQYNEQFF.

The V and J genes are TRBV20-1 and TRBJ1-5; unclear D gene. V lost 0 bases to trimming and J lost 2 bases, with 11 bases between them. Germline lookup yields CDR1 DFQATT and CDR2 SNEGSKA (reference sequence). This CDR3 has 15 residues. The CDR3: CSARDGVWGNQPQHF. CDR3 nucleotides: TGCAGTGCTAGAGATGGCGTCTGGGGCAATCAGCCCCAGCATTTT.

This clonotype was found once. The chain joins TRBV28 to TRBJ1-2; D unresolved. V was pared by 3 bases and J by 0 bases, with 8 bases between. Germline V gives CDR1 MDHEN, CDR2 SYDVKM. The CDR3 has 14 residues. CDR3: CASSFYRTNYGYTF. In DNA, the CDR3 is TGTGCCAGCAGTTTTTACCGAACTAACTATGGCTACACCTTC.

This clonotype has only a few counts. This rearrangement joins TRBV20-1 to TRBJ1-2; tentative D call: TRBD1 (6 bases). V gave up 1 base and J gave up 3 bases, with 12 bases separating them. Germline CDR1 is DFQATT and CDR2 is SNEGSKA (reference sequence). The CDR3 consists of 14 residues. The CDR3 DNA reads as TGCAGTGCTAGAGTAGCCACAGGGCACTATGGCTACACCTTC. Translating it yields CSARVATGHYGYTF.

The V gene is TRBV5-6, the J gene TRBJ1-6; no definite D call. Trimming left V 4 bases short and J 7 bases short, with 21 bases between. This CDR3 has 17 amino acids. Germline V lookup: CDR1 SGHDT, CDR2 YYEEEE. This chain's CDR3 is CASSRRVGIRANSPLHF. The CDR3 coding sequence is TGTGCCAGCAGCCGGAGGGTGGGGATAAGGGCCAATTCACCCCTCCACTTT. Together with reference TRBV5-6 and TRBJ1-6, the CDR3 gives the full variable domain: DAGVTQSPTHLIKTRGQQVTLRCSPKSGHDTVSWYQQALGQGPQFIFQYYEEEERQRGNFPDRFSGHQFPNYSSELNVNALLLGDSALYLCASSRRVGIRANSPLHFGNGTRLTVT.

The J gene is TRBJ1-2, the V gene TRBV4-2; 10 nucleotides align to TRBD1. The CDR3 has 15 amino acids. The V segment lost 3 bases and the J segment 7 bases; nucleotides outside the gene matches: 8. The germline gives CDR1 LGHNA, CDR2 YNFKEQ. Here the CDR3 reads CASSQDRTGGGGYTF. The CDR3 DNA reads TGTGCCAGCAGCCAGGATCGGACAGGGGGAGGTGGCTACACCTTC.

The J gene is TRBJ2-4, the V gene TRBV2, with 7 bases aligning to TRBD1. V lost 4 bases and J lost 6; bases outside the gene matches: 3. CDR1 SNHLY and CDR2 FYNNEI come from the germline V gene. This CDR3 comprises 13 residues. CDR3 sequence: CASSARQGNIQYF. The DNA for the CDR3 is TGTGCCAGCAGTGCCAGACAGGGAAACATTCAGTACTTC.

This clonotype was detected many times. The V call is TRBV4-1, the J call TRBJ2-5; possible D gene TRBD1, 6 bases. The germline CDR1 and CDR2 sequences are MGHRA and YSYEKL. Trimming stripped 3 bases from V and 1 base from J, with 6 bases between. The CDR3 is 13 residues long. The CDR3, as DNA: TGCGCCAGCAGCCAGACAGGCCAAGAGACCCAGTACTTC. Its translation is CASSQTGQETQYF.

The genes are TRBV7-9 and TRBJ2-3; D gene ambiguous. The CDR3 totals 12 residues. V was shortened by 5 bases and J by 4 bases, with 7 bases between the two germline ends. CDR1 SEHNR and CDR2 FQNEAQ come from the germline V gene (reference sequence). CDR3 nucleotides: TGTGCCAGCAGCGTCCCTGCAGATACGCAGTATTTT. It encodes CASSVPADTQYF.

The chain carries TRBV2 and TRBJ1-4; D remains ambiguous. The CDR3 length is 14 residues. The V gene lost 2 bases and the J gene lost 8 bases, with 12 bases spanning the gap. Per the germline V gene, CDR1 is SNHLY and CDR2 is FYNNEI. The CDR3 region has the DNA TGTGCCAGCAGTGAACTTGATGGAGCAGAAAAACTGTTTTTT. Residues: CASSELDGAEKLFF.

The rearrangement links TRBV9 to TRBJ2-2; no clear D. The CDR3 is 14 amino acids. V lost 1 base to trimming and J lost 7 bases, with 11 bases between them. Germline V gives CDR1 SGDLS, CDR2 YYNGEE. The CDR3 DNA follows: TGTGCCAGCAGCGTATCCAGTCGTAGCGGGGAGCTGTTTTTT. The encoded protein is CASSVSSRSGELFF. Filled out from reference TRBV9 and TRBJ2-2, the complete variable domain reads DSGVTQTPKHLITATGQRVTLRCSPRSGDLSVYWYQQSLDQGLQFLIQYYNGEERAKGNILERFSAQQFPDLHSELNLSSLELGDSALYFCASSVSSRSGELFFGEGSRLTVL.

This rearrangement joins TRBV15 to TRBJ2-3; D gene uncertain. The CDR3 totals 12 residues. V shed 1 base and J shed 11 bases, with 10 bases lying between them. The V gene's germline CDR1 is LNHNV and CDR2 YYDKDF (reference sequence). This chain's CDR3 is CATSRGQTRQYF. The CDR3 bases are TGTGCCACCAGCAGAGGCCAAACCCGGCAGTATTTT.

This chain uses TRBV7-9 with TRBJ2-1, with TRBD2 matching 9 bases. V was pared by 4 bases and J by 2 bases, with 6 bases of the junction left unmatched. The V gene's germline CDR1 is SEHNR and CDR2 FQNEAQ (reference sequence). This CDR3 contains 16 residues. The CDR3 is CASSSYLAGPYNEQFF. The CDR3, as DNA: TGTGCCAGCAGCTCCTACCTAGCGGGGCCCTACAATGAGCAGTTCTTC.